This T cell receptor beta chain was found in a study of vaccination and CD4 T cells after COVID-19. Study summary: A median of around 70 days (range 14 to 241) separated dose two from the taking of post-vaccine samples.

Findings and caveats of the study: Data came from relatively few convalescent patients and lacked early post-infection timepoints.

The treatment here: roughly 11-day PBMC culture with coronavirus spike peptide pools or control peptides (ViraFEST assay). This clonotype qualifies as large. Its antigen remains unidentified. Germline lookup yields CDR1 SGHAT and CDR2 FQNNGV. V was shortened by 5 bases and J by 6 bases, with 20 bases between the two germline ends. The CDR3 covers 16 residues. CD4+ T cells that had been cultured provided DNA sequenced with the Oncomine TCR Beta short-read assay. TCRdb itself ran the PCR reads through MiXCR, one entry per CDR3 protein. The sample carries some 9,300 distinct CDR3 sequences, less than 65% recorded once.

This TCR was sampled from a human donor who had recovered from COVID-19. The V gene is TRBV11-2, the J gene TRBJ1-3; D uncertain. The sequencing sample was made of CD4+ T cells from blood, cultured in vitro. The CDR3 is CASSPAGGVEANTIYF. Here the CDR3 DNA reads TGTGCCAGCAGCCCCGCAGGCGGGGTAGAGGCAAACACCATATATTTT. Supplemented by reference TRBV11-2 and TRBJ1-3, the full variable domain reads EAGVAQSPRYKIIEKRQSVAFWCNPISGHATLYWYQQILGQGPKLLIQFQNNGVVDDSQLPKDRFSAERLKGVDSTLKIQPAKLEDSAVYLCASSPAGGVEANTIYFGEGSWLTVV.